This is a list of T cell receptor beta chains from one sample in a study of shared clonotypes between healthy human individuals. The repertoire was sequenced with immunoSEQ multiplex PCR; TCRdb's copy has only in-frame clones and lacks some. The repertoire has more than 2,000,000 clones, around nine tenths of them found once; the top ten carry around 0.15%. Sequencing was carried out using naive CD4+ T cells sorted from blood. Source of these receptors: a man aged 18 to 35 in good health. CDR3s leave out the opening cysteine and the closing phenylalanine or tryptophan.

J gene,V gene,CDR3 protein
TRBJ2-3,TRBV9,ASSVVRLSTDTQY
TRBJ2-7,TRBV10-1,ASSESWSEQY
TRBJ1-4,TRBV10-1,ASRSGETNEKLF
TRBJ2-7,TRBV18,ASSPPTGNSYEQY
TRBJ2-3,TRBV9,ASSTRQGPDTQY
TRBJ2-2,TRBV6-1,ASRAEGTGELF
TRBJ2-2,TRBV4-1,ASSRGDRVDTGELF
TRBJ1-3,TRBV15,ATGGGESGNTIY
TRBJ1-1,TRBV29-1,SVEVWQVNTEAF
TRBJ2-5,TRBV30,AWSEGTSGRETQY
TRBJ2-7,TRBV18,ASSPLRAGLSYEQY
TRBJ1-1,TRBV5-1,ASSLADSSEAF
TRBJ1-5,TRBV30,AWSEVGGGPQH
TRBJ2-5,TRBV5-4,ASTGPGPQGTQY
TRBJ2-3,TRBV5-1,ASSSLAGGPGDTQY
TRBJ2-3,TRBV25-1,ASSRAGTDTQY
TRBJ2-3,TRBV5-1,ASSLGTATRTDTQY
TRBJ2-1,TRBV5-4,ASSTTSGGINEQF
TRBJ2-7,TRBV6-5,ASSSPRDSTYEQY
TRBJ2-5,TRBV11-2,ASTYSQETQY
TRBJ1-1,TRBV7-9,ASSLGQGLEAF
TRBJ2-7,TRBV2,ASSDPGWGYEQY